The rows below give T cell receptor beta chains drawn from one sample of a study of blood T cells in healthy people across ages. TCRdb independently ran MiXCR on the 5' RACE reads; one entry per CDR3 protein. The profile covers around 800,000 distinct CDR3 sequences, with around 25% appearing a single time and about 3% taken by the ten largest. These data were likewise used in another study, on T cells of mothers and their children.

The sample comprised blood. The receptors originated from a boy younger than 18 in good health. The conserved cysteine and the conserved F or W are not part of the CDR3 here. The order of the fields is D gene, V gene, J gene, CDR3 protein. The D gene is left open where the match is weak.

d_gene: -; v_gene: TRBV9; j_gene: TRBJ1-6; CDR3aa: ASSLTDMDDSPLH
d_gene: -; v_gene: TRBV18; j_gene: TRBJ1-5; CDR3aa: ASSPLQWQPQH
d_gene: -; v_gene: TRBV5-1; j_gene: TRBJ2-3; CDR3aa: ASSLEVTDTQC
d_gene: TRBD2; v_gene: TRBV6-6; j_gene: TRBJ2-5; CDR3aa: ASSYPARLARETQY
d_gene: -; v_gene: TRBV10-3; j_gene: TRBJ1-4; CDR3aa: AISESDTPPRGEKLF
d_gene: -; v_gene: TRBV6-1; j_gene: TRBJ1-4; CDR3aa: ASSEAGVGWGNEKLF
d_gene: -; v_gene: TRBV5-1; j_gene: -; CDR3aa: ASSLNQLGEQF
d_gene: TRBD1; v_gene: TRBV20-1; j_gene: TRBJ2-7; CDR3aa: SANPDRGSFEQY
d_gene: TRBD1; v_gene: TRBV11-2; j_gene: TRBJ2-7; CDR3aa: ASSAPGTGTYEQY
d_gene: -; v_gene: TRBV7-3; j_gene: TRBJ2-1; CDR3aa: ASSSSGSSSYNEQF
d_gene: TRBD2; v_gene: TRBV29-1; j_gene: TRBJ2-5; CDR3aa: SVDLAGGVETQH
d_gene: -; v_gene: TRBV29-1; j_gene: TRBJ1-4; CDR3aa: SVRGETPFATNEKLF
d_gene: TRBD1; v_gene: TRBV7-9; j_gene: TRBJ1-2; CDR3aa: ASETGLYGYT
d_gene: -; v_gene: TRBV28; j_gene: TRBJ2-4; CDR3aa: ASSSSGAKNIQY
d_gene: -; v_gene: TRBV5-1; j_gene: TRBJ2-4; CDR3aa: ASSWGSRDTHIAKNIQY
d_gene: TRBD2; v_gene: TRBV6-5; j_gene: TRBJ2-4; CDR3aa: ASRPGLAVNIQY
d_gene: -; v_gene: TRBV6-1; j_gene: TRBJ2-7; CDR3aa: ASSSGASGSYEQY
d_gene: -; v_gene: TRBV2; j_gene: TRBJ1-1; CDR3aa: ASSARGEGEAF
d_gene: -; v_gene: TRBV12-3/TRBV12-4; j_gene: TRBJ1-2; CDR3aa: ASSLGQAPLYGYT
d_gene: -; v_gene: TRBV20-1; j_gene: TRBJ1-1; CDR3aa: SARVLGPEAF
d_gene: -; v_gene: TRBV5-1; j_gene: TRBJ2-3; CDR3aa: ASSLDDRTDTQY
d_gene: -; v_gene: TRBV7-2; j_gene: TRBJ2-5; CDR3aa: ACSSSGAGETQY
d_gene: -; v_gene: TRBV10-3; j_gene: TRBJ2-2; CDR3aa: AIMGGLGSTNTGELF
d_gene: TRBD2; v_gene: TRBV7-9; j_gene: TRBJ2-2; CDR3aa: ASRFATSGPGELF
d_gene: TRBD2; v_gene: TRBV7-3; j_gene: TRBJ2-3; CDR3aa: ASSLGGEDTQY
d_gene: TRBD1; v_gene: TRBV12-3/TRBV12-4; j_gene: TRBJ1-5; CDR3aa: ASSHRTGFDQPQH
d_gene: TRBD2; v_gene: TRBV7-9; j_gene: TRBJ2-1; CDR3aa: ASSLYAGTSGGLGEQF
d_gene: -; v_gene: TRBV5-1; j_gene: TRBJ1-1; CDR3aa: ASSLAGRYPNTEAF
d_gene: TRBD1; v_gene: TRBV7-2; j_gene: TRBJ2-3; CDR3aa: GVGTGTDTQY
d_gene: TRBD1; v_gene: TRBV29-1; j_gene: TRBJ1-5; CDR3aa: SVGQGLGQPQH
d_gene: -; v_gene: TRBV6-5; j_gene: TRBJ2-2; CDR3aa: ATQNTGELF
d_gene: TRBD2; v_gene: TRBV12-3/TRBV12-4; j_gene: TRBJ2-5; CDR3aa: ASSEGLAGGRRETQY
d_gene: -; v_gene: TRBV6-5; j_gene: TRBJ1-1; CDR3aa: ASSGRQYTEAF
d_gene: -; v_gene: TRBV28; j_gene: TRBJ2-5; CDR3aa: ASSRPGTHEF
d_gene: -; v_gene: TRBV6-2/TRBV6-3; j_gene: TRBJ2-3; CDR3aa: ASIPAVSTDTQY
d_gene: -; v_gene: TRBV5-5; j_gene: TRBJ2-7; CDR3aa: ASSVTRASYEQY
d_gene: -; v_gene: TRBV29-1; j_gene: TRBJ1-4; CDR3aa: SVEPRLGEKLF
d_gene: -; v_gene: TRBV20-1; j_gene: TRBJ2-6; CDR3aa: SARIGTKGMAGANVLT
d_gene: -; v_gene: TRBV29-1; j_gene: TRBJ2-3; CDR3aa: SVEGGLRTDTQY
d_gene: -; v_gene: TRBV7-8; j_gene: -; CDR3aa: ASSLDGARKGTQY
d_gene: -; v_gene: TRBV29-1; j_gene: TRBJ1-4; CDR3aa: SVGIATNEKLF